This TCR beta chain was retrieved from a study of T-cell memory formation after mild COVID-19. TCRdb re-analysed the 5' RACE reads in MiXCR, keeping a single row per CDR3 protein. The data show 470,000 or so distinct CDR3 sequences, around 18% seen once. In this sample, this clonotype turned up once. The CDR3 totals 13 residues. Trimming shortened V by 5 bases and J by 8 bases, and 13 bases separated the two germline ends. The germline V gene has CDR1 SGHTA and CDR2 FQGNSA. The chain joins TRBV7-2 to TRBJ2-1, with unresolved D. This sequence was found in an adult woman who had mild COVID-19 (a few samples of this study predate the infection). Cell type and time point are not known. Specimen: PBMCs or a T cell subset sorted from them (not recorded which). In DNA, the CDR3 is TGTGCCAGCAGCCACGCCTCACGAGATGAGCAGTTCTTC. As protein: CASSHASRDEQFF.